Below, 2 T cell receptor beta chains from the same sample are listed, as sequenced in a study of cytomegalovirus exposure and HLA in healthy donors. The PCR employed 60 Vbeta primers together with 13 Jbeta primers. Method: immunoSEQ multiplex PCR; TCRdb's copy keeps in-frame clones and lacks some. The table shows over 120,000 clones, with over 75% occurring only once. Sequenced input: PBMCs. These receptors were obtained from a woman aged 25-40 years in good health and CMV-seronegative.

This clone has more than one count but fewer than ten. The V gene is TRBV29-1, the J gene TRBJ2-2; D remains ambiguous. V was trimmed by 4 bases and J by 5 bases, leaving 8 bases between them. CDR3 size: 12 residues. Germline V lookup: CDR1 SQVTM, CDR2 ANQGSEA. CDR3 region: CSVGSGTGELFF. CDR3 nucleotides: TGCAGCGTTGGTTCCGGTACCGGGGAGCTGTTTTTT.

This clone was seen only a few times. CDR3 sequence: CASSPYGQGTEAFF. CDR3 sequence (DNA): TGTGCCAGCAGCCCTTATGGACAGGGCACTGAAGCTTTCTTT. This rearrangement joins TRBV6-5 to TRBJ1-1; the match to TRBD1 covers 8 bases. Germline trimming cut 6 bases from V and 4 bases from J; bases unmatched to any gene: 7. There are 14 residues in the CDR3. The germline gives CDR1 MNHEY, CDR2 SVGAGI.